The 4 T cell receptor beta chains reported below all come from one sample, sequenced in a study of post-analysis software for immune sequencing data (dated by TCRdb to the mid-2010s). The library was produced with PCR. Data came from an Illumina HiSeq 2500. To reduce PCR and sequencing biases, unique molecular identifiers were built into the TCR beta cDNA libraries. Clones were called with MiXCR by TCRdb after fastp trimmed the public reads at Q25, and only in-frame beta chains were retained. Duplicate CDR3 protein sequences are folded into a single record with the most common DNA and genes. The sample table contains about 680,000 distinct CDR3 sequences; only one count was recorded for approximately 60% of them. The top ten clonotypes cover roughly 12% of the sample. What the research found in general, with its limitations: Several TRBV segments, including TRBV5-6, TRBV5-1 and TRBV20-1, were significantly more frequent in patients than controls.

Their target antigens are unknown. What was sequenced was blood. The receptor set was obtained from a girl aged 2-10 years with multiple sclerosis.

This clonotype was seen a few times. The rearrangement links TRBV6-2 or TRBV6-3 to TRBJ2-1; tentatively, D is TRBD2 (5 bases). The CDR3 is 15 amino acids. V lost 4 bases, J lost 3 bases, and 13 bases lay in between. Germline CDR1 and CDR2: MNHEY and SVGEGT. The CDR3 protein is CASSWRLPGYNEQFF. The CDR3 region has the DNA TGTGCCAGCAGTTGGAGGCTACCCGGCTACAATGAGCAGTTCTTC.

The rearrangement joins TRBV5-5 to TRBJ2-1; 10 bases are shared with TRBD2. Germline V gene sequence: CDR1 SGHKS, CDR2 YYEKEE (reference sequence). The CDR3 spans 15 residues. Losses at the gene ends were 3 bases for V and 12 bases for J; bases not matched to a gene: 12. This CDR3 reads CASSSWTSGPGGQFF. For the CDR3, the DNA is TGTGCCAGCAGCTCCTGGACTAGCGGCCCAGGGGGGCAGTTCTTC.

The chain has TRBV29-1 and TRBJ2-1; 11 bases match TRBD2. The CDR3 totals 16 residues. The J segment lost 8 bases and the V segment lost 3 bases, leaving 12 bases of the junction unmatched. Germline V gene lookup returns CDR1 SQVTM and CDR2 ANQGSEA. CDR3 coding DNA: TGCAGCGTTGATTGGGGTGCTAGCGGGGGGCTGGATGAGCAGTTCTTC. It translates to CSVDWGASGGLDEQFF.

A single count supports this clonotype. As the CDR3 is not closed by the conserved phenylalanine or tryptophan, this likely results from a read error. V usage is TRBV6-5 and J usage is TRBJ2-3; 7 bases line up with TRBD1. The CDR3 loop spans 14 amino acids. The germline V gene encodes CDR1 MNHEY and CDR2 SVGAGI. CDR3 region: CASSSPDRADTQYV. The CDR3 coding sequence is TGTGCCAGCAGTTCACCAGACAGGGCAGACACGCAGTATGTT.